This T cell receptor (beta chain) was profiled in a study of cytomegalovirus exposure and HLA in healthy donors. At the level of the study: HLA-typed donors contributed 65 million to 95 million unique TCRs, which were held in an early data release.

It was with 60 Vbeta and 13 Jbeta primers that the PCR ran. TCRdb's copy holds only in-frame clones and misses some; the assay was immunoSEQ multiplex PCR. This repertoire shows around 110,000 clones, roughly a tenth found once; its top ten account for 3%. General observations from the study: Most of the TCR beta V segments (in an earlier analysis) were productive either about 90% or about 30% of the time. A later analysis reportedly found that, within productive TCRs, an Asian-associated ancestry cluster had fewer N-insertions than the mean observed across the approximately 600 donors.

The CDR3 spans 14 residues. V dropped 0 bases and J dropped 4 bases, with 7 bases sitting between them. Germline CDR1 is SGHRS and CDR2 is YFSETQ. This clone was observed a few times. The antigen remains unidentified. The sample consisted of PBMCs. The chain has TRBV5-1 and TRBJ2-2; D not certain. The sequence came from a man aged 25 to 40 in good health and CMV-seronegative. CDR3 sequence: CASSLAWPTGELFF. The DNA for the CDR3 is TGCGCCAGCAGCTTGGCCTGGCCCACCGGGGAGCTGTTTTTT.